The rows below give T cell receptor beta chains drawn from one sample of a study of blood T cell repertoires in COVID-19. This table comes from immunoSEQ multiplex PCR, and its TCRdb copy is limited to in-frame clones, with some not included. The data hold 150,000 to 200,000 clones, with 84% observed a single time. Sequences were obtained from PBMCs or T cells enriched from blood (not recorded which). Receptors were obtained from a man between 50 and 59 years old who had recovered from COVID-19. CDR3s include the opening cysteine and the closing phenylalanine or tryptophan. A D gene is named only where the DNA matches it firmly. Only part of the rows carry a size: once, few, many, or a class if the clone is expanded.

cdr3_length clone_size j_call v_call d_call cdr3_aa
14 NA TRBJ2-7 TRBV6-4 TRBD1 CASSQDRESYEQYF
15 NA TRBJ1-1 TRBV27 NA CASSLRRGRNTEAFF
14 few TRBJ1-4 TRBV27 NA CASSFRSTNEKLFF
15 NA TRBJ1-1 TRBV4-1 NA CASSPAGAFGTEAFF
13 NA TRBJ1-2 TRBV27 NA CASSLVGDYGYTF
14 NA TRBJ1-6 TRBV5-1 TRBD1 CTSSVDRGNSPLHF
15 NA TRBJ1-4 TRBV27 NA CASSRRATSNEKLFF
13 NA TRBJ1-6 TRBV7-9 NA CASSPRQDSPLHF
16 NA TRBJ2-1 TRBV11-2 TRBD2 CASSLAQGRVYNEQFF
14 NA TRBJ1-1 TRBV11-2 NA CASSFRQMNTEAFF
15 NA TRBJ2-1 TRBV5-1 TRBD1 CASSWGQGSVDEQFF
13 NA TRBJ1-2 TRBV7-9 TRBD1 CASSPQTGNGYTF
15 few TRBJ1-5 TRBV2 NA CASSEELGSSRPQHF
15 many TRBJ2-1 TRBV6-4 TRBD2 CASSDSSGGANEQFF
14 NA TRBJ1-2 TRBV9 NA CASSVELKNYGYTF
15 once TRBJ2-7 TRBV10-1 TRBD1 CASRGEGTGSYEQYF
12 NA TRBJ2-7 TRBV7-2 NA CASSLVTGEQYF
14 NA TRBJ1-5 TRBV6-5 TRBD1 CASSYTGGTEPQHF
16 NA TRBJ2-6 TRBV28 NA CASSSPPRAGANVLTF
15 NA TRBJ2-3 TRBV7-8 TRBD2 CASSRLAANGDTQYF
17 NA TRBJ2-7 TRBV4-1 TRBD2 CASSQDFLAGGSYEQYF
16 once TRBJ1-6 TRBV7-6 NA CASSLAAGSVNSPLHF
16 NA TRBJ2-1 TRBV6-4 TRBD1 CASSDLPGQGYNEQFF
14 NA TRBJ2-5 TRBV5-1 TRBD1 CASSLGDRVETQYF
15 NA TRBJ2-2 TRBV6-5 NA CASTYSHANTGELFF
11 NA TRBJ2-7 TRBV11-2 NA CASSSSYEQYF
15 NA TRBJ1-2 TRBV28 TRBD1 CASSFPRQGHHGYTF
14 NA TRBJ1-1 TRBV3-1/TRBV3-2 TRBD1 CASTPRGSEGLAFF
15 NA TRBJ2-3 TRBV14 NA CASSQDYGSTDTQYF
13 NA TRBJ1-4 TRBV28 TRBD1 CASNGQGTEKLFF
12 NA TRBJ2-3 TRBV29-1 NA CSVILGTDTQYF
16 NA TRBJ1-1 TRBV5-1 TRBD1 CASSPPGQNMNTEAFF
17 NA TRBJ1-3 TRBV9 NA CASSRNPGLSYGNTIYF
15 NA TRBJ1-3 TRBV5-4 NA CASSSPLVNGNTIYF
15 once TRBJ2-1 TRBV12-1 NA CASSLTGTSGEVQFF
12 once TRBJ1-1 TRBV3-1/TRBV3-2 NA CASSQGQLRAFF
15 NA TRBJ2-1 TRBV11-2 NA CASSLDGTTYNEQFF
13 NA TRBJ2-1 TRBV28 TRBD2 CAGSGGAGNEQFF
11 NA TRBJ1-1 TRBV10-3 NA CAISDRAEAFF
12 NA TRBJ1-3 TRBV28 TRBD1 CASRGQGNTIYF
14 once TRBJ1-2 TRBV6-5 NA CASSDSGEGYGYTF
14 NA TRBJ1-1 TRBV3-1/TRBV3-2 NA CASIPSGLNTEAFF